This T cell receptor (beta chain) appears in the sequencing data of a study of shared clonotypes between healthy human individuals. V gave up 8 bases and J gave up 0 bases, with 9 bases separating them. Looked up from germline, CDR1 is MNHEY and CDR2 is SMNVEV (reference sequence). The CDR3 sequence is 13 residues long. In the original processing: Owing to the provision of junction-only sequences devoid of quality scores by immunoSEQ, filtering differed. Method: immunoSEQ multiplex PCR; TCRdb's copy keeps in-frame clones and lacks some. The DNA gave D and trimming, while V, J and clone size come from that table. The sample consists of 850,000 to 1,200,000 clones, roughly 75% of them appearing once. Healthy HIV-negative adults without recent acute infections or vaccinations served as donors.

The V and J genes are TRBV27 and TRBJ2-3, with a possible D match to TRBD1 (6 bases). The receptor's source is a man between 18 and 29 years old in good health. The material sequenced was memory CD4+ T cells sorted from blood. Subset specified: CD45RA-negative fraction. The CDR3 DNA follows: TGTGCCAGCGGTACAGGGAGCACAGATACGCAGTATTTT. This codes for CASGTGSTDTQYF.